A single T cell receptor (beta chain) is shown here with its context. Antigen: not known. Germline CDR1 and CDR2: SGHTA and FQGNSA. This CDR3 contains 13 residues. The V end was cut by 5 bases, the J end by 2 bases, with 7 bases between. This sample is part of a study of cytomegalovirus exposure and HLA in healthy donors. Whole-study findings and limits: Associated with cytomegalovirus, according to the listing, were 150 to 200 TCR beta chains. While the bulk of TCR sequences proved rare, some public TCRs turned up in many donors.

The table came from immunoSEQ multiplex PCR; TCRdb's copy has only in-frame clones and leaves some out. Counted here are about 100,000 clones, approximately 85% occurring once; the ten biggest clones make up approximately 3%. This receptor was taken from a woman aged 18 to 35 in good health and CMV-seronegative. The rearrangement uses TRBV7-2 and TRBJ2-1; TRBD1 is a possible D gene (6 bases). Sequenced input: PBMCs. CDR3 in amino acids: CASSQGPYNEQFF. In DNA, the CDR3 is TGTGCCAGCAGCCAGGGGCCCTACAATGAGCAGTTCTTC.